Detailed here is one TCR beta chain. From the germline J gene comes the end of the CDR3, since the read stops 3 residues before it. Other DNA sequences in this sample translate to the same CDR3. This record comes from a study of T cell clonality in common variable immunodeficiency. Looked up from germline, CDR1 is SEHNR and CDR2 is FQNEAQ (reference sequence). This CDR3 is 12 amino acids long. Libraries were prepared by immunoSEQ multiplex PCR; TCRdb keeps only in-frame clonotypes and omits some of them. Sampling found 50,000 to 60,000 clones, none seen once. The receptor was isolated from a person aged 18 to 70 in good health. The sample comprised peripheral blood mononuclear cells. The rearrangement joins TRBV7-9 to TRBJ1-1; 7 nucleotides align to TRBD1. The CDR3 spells CASSLETGTAFF. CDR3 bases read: TGTGCCAGCAGCTTAGAGACAGGGACC.